This T cell receptor (beta chain) originates from a study of blood T cell repertoires in COVID-19. Study as a whole: The origin of the acute and convalescent COVID-19 samples was the United States, Italy and Spain. PBMCs, B-cell-depleted T cells, or T cells were the source of the cDNA or gDNA that made up the material.

Under the authors' procedure: Amplified reference gene primers provided the basis for estimating nucleated cell counts. Repertoires were generated with immunoSEQ multiplex PCR, while TCRdb's copy carries only in-frame clones and drops some. Clone size and the V and J calls come from that table; the DNA yielded D and trimming. The sample carries 200,000 to 300,000 clones, 80% to 90% recorded once. The study assigned cohorts using participant-reported clinical history. Germline V CDR1 and CDR2: LGHNT, FRNRAP. This CDR3 is built from 15 residues. Trimming pared 0 bases from V and 8 bases from J, leaving 14 bases between.

This TCR derives from a woman in her 30s with acute COVID-19. The sample consisted of PBMCs or T cells enriched from blood (not recorded which). The rearrangement joins TRBV12-5 to TRBJ2-1; tentative D call: TRBD1 (6 bases). The CDR3 sequence: CASGLVGQGLHEQFF. In nucleotides, the CDR3 is TGTGCTAGTGGTTTGGTAGGGCAGGGGCTCCATGAGCAGTTCTTC.